This T cell receptor (beta chain) was profiled in a study of T cell responses to AZD1222 COVID-19 vaccine (dated by TCRdb to the early 2020s). Context from the whole study: TCR sequencing covered fewer than 250 trial participants: 207 given two doses of AZD1222 and 26 given two doses of MenACWY control vaccine. Enrollment into the trials was organized by age into subgroups of 18-55, 56-69 and 70-plus years, and those subgroups contained about 160, 30 and 59 TCR-sequenced participants, respectively. Points the paper makes about the study in general: Conclusions about previously exposed vaccinees are limited, since just 5 to 7 AZD1222 recipients were seropositive for SARS-CoV-2 at baseline. Vaccine-associated CD4 TCRs spanned the whole spike protein, with dominant responses in regions 160-218 and 743-854. Nearly half of unique spike-specific TCRs reportedly recognized epitopes outside regions mutated in the B.1.351 and B.1.1.7 variants. Because no samples from the day 14 peak response were available, repertoires could be characterized only after the peak T cell response. After two AZD1222 doses, both the breadth and the depth of spike-specific TCRs were significantly higher than at day 0 and than in MenACWY recipients. Most participants were white British and females outnumbered males, and the authors suggested that clonal diversity may have been underestimated. The 56-69-year group was small, and its depth increase did not reach significance, likely because of low power.

The CDR3 regions of human TCRbeta chains were analyzed by immunosequencing. The authors processed their data as follows. Repertoire TCRs were checked for matches against a reference library of SARS-CoV-2-specific TCRs that had been generated using the MIRA antigen-specificity platform. Breadth was defined as the fraction of unique TCRs that were SARS-CoV-2-associated. Depth was defined as the fraction of total T cells that were SARS-CoV-2-associated. Using the MIRA data, each spike-specific TCR was mapped to the spike region that the TCR reacts to and placed in a CD4 or CD8 class. Log10-transformed breadth and depth values were compared by one-way ANOVA with Sidak's multiple comparisons tests. TCRdb took over this immuneACCESS table, retaining in-frame rearrangements with V and J assigned. Such tables are incomplete; in checked studies, under half of the missing clones stem from an unresolved V gene, and the remainder is unexplained. The V and J calls and the clone size are those of that table, but D and trimming were determined from the DNA. For this sample there are 95,000 to 100,000 clones; about 90% appear just once. More than 15% of the sample belongs to the ten largest clones.

The time point label on this specimen signifies: about 28 days (+/-7) after the second vaccine dose. AZD1222 recipients given second doses at about 4 weeks or at about 12 weeks were pooled, since spike-specific TCR depth and breadth were not found to differ between the two schedules. Vaccinee samples came from UK trials COV001 and COV002, including a single-blind randomized controlled phase 2/3 trial of AZD1222 (ChAdOx1 nCoV-19) in healthy adults. For TCRbeta chain sequencing, PBMC samples were collected from trial participants at day 0 and at day 28 after the second dose. Inclusive of the bounding cysteine and phenylalanine, the CDR3 is 14 residues long. Only CDR3 DNA is held: 42 bases, read in frame from base 1. Trimming costs V 0 bases and J 2 bases, and their ends lie 8 bases apart. Based on the germline V gene (reference sequence), the CDR1 and CDR2 sequences are GTSNPN and SVGIG. The sample holds a few counts of this clone. Its antigen is not yet known. Base qualities are not recorded, but no much larger clone differs from it by a single base.

The starting material was peripheral blood, obtained 28 days after the second AZD1222 dose. The source of this sequence is an adult who received the AZD1222 COVID-19 vaccine. The rearranged chain carries TRBV30 and TRBJ1-3; the D gene cannot be named for sure. The DNA sequence reads TGTGCCTGGAGTGTAAATGTCCCTGGAAACACCATATATTTT. This translates into CAWSVNVPGNTIYF.